This TCR beta chain was sequenced in a study of OX40 agonist ivuxolimab in advanced cancers. The study in broad terms: Ivuxolimab was a fully human IgG2 agonistic monoclonal antibody targeting the costimulatory receptor OX40 (CD134). Intravenous ivuxolimab was administered to patients every 2 weeks at six dose levels: 0.01, 0.1, 0.3, 1.5, 3 and 10 mg/kg. Of the roughly 53 patients in dose escalation, 19 had hepatocellular carcinoma, approximately 15 had melanoma, 9 had renal cell carcinoma and 9 had head and neck cancer. In the dose-escalation cohort, 82.7% of patients were male, and the mean age was around 65 years with a range of roughly 20 to 85. Patients were allowed to have had prior anti-PD-1, anti-PD-L1 or anti-CTLA-4 therapy, and around 43% of the dose-escalation patients had been treated with checkpoint inhibitors. Three dose-escalation patients achieved partial responses, one with hepatocellular carcinoma and two with cutaneous melanoma. Peripheral TCRbeta sequencing aimed to test whether ivuxolimab altered TCR sequence diversity and caused clonal T-cell expansion. The paper describes the monotherapy dose-escalation part (N of about 47 patients) of the phase I trial of ivuxolimab.

This clone was observed once. It has no known antigen specificity. Per-base qualities were not stored, and no clone one base away is much larger. Patients with autoimmune disease history or receiving systemic immunosuppression were excluded from the trial. Peripheral blood for TCR sequencing was drawn from every dose cohort at baseline, at cycle 4 day 1 and at cycle 7 day 1. Samples came from an open-label, multicenter, first-in-human phase I dose-escalation trial of ivuxolimab. The trial enrolled adults with locally advanced or metastatic head and neck squamous cell, hepatocellular, melanoma or renal cell carcinoma. CD4+ and CD8+ T cells were sorted separately from peripheral blood before TCR sequencing. To sequence the TCRbeta CDR3 region, genomic DNA was isolated from the sorted cells. The immunoSEQ Assay was used for sequencing of TCRbeta CDR3 regions. Sourced from immuneACCESS, this table was stored by TCRdb with only in-frame sequences that have V and J called. A share of the clones is absent; for the studies checked, an unresolved V gene accounts for under half, and the remainder has no known explanation. The sample table contains 84,000 or so clones; only one count was recorded for roughly 82% of them. About 2.5% of the sample rests with the top ten.

Based on the germline V gene, the CDR1 and CDR2 sequences are LGHNT and FRNRAP. Inclusive of the bounding cysteine and phenylalanine, the CDR3 is 13 residues long. The DNA shown is the 39-base CDR3, in frame from base 1. Trimming at the junction amounts to 6 bases on V and 5 bases on J, and the germline ends lie 13 bases apart. What the authors observed across the whole study: After ivuxolimab, expanded clones were on average more numerous among CD8+ T cells than among CD4+ T cells. Low levels of normalized T-cell clonal expansion were also seen in some nonresponding patients. Antigen specificity was not determined for the clonally expanded peripheral T cells. In the 0.1-3.0 mg/kg groups, partial responders were among the patients with the lowest normalized peripheral clonal expansion, particularly in CD8+ T cells. Clonal expansion of both CD4+ and CD8+ blood T cells was observed from baseline to week 6 at doses 0.1 to 3.0 mg/kg.

This clonotype was sampled from an adult with an advanced solid tumor such as melanoma, head and neck, liver or kidney cancer. The input for sequencing was CD4+ or CD8+ T cells sorted from blood, taken in a trial of the OX40 agonist ivuxolimab. The sequence joins TRBV12-5 to TRBJ2-5; a tentative D call is TRBD1 (5 bases match). The DNA sequence is TGTGCTAGTGGCCAGGGATTATCGGAGACCCAGTACTTC. This gives the protein CASGQGLSETQYF.